This TCR beta chain was obtained from a study of T cells in Graves' hyperthyroidism and ophthalmopathy. This clonotype has ten or more counts. Its target is not known. Amplified TCR beta CDR3 regions came from RNA transcripts. First-round RT-PCR targeting the TCR CDR3 was performed with the HTBI primer set. TCRdb fed the multiplex PCR reads into MiXCR, producing one record per CDR3 protein. The data hold 500,000 to 600,000 distinct CDR3 sequences, with under 60% observed a single time. The CDR3 covers 16 residues. J was trimmed by 8 bases and V by 0 bases; bases with no gene match: 7. Notes on the study in general: Most thyroid clonotypes that were expanded above 0.001 also turned up in blood.

Each diagnosis drew on symptoms, thyroxine, TRAb, thyroid ultrasound and orbital computed tomography findings. The specimen was peripheral blood or thyroid tissue (not recorded which). The clonotype originates from a woman aged 18-29 years with Graves' hyperthyroidism. The J gene is TRBJ1-6, the V gene TRBV12-3 or TRBV12-4; 7 nucleotides match TRBD1. CDR3 amino acids: CASSLAWDRGDSPLHF. The CDR3 DNA sequence: TGTGCCAGCAGTTTAGCCTGGGACAGAGGCGATTCACCCCTCCACTTT.